The rows below give T cell receptor beta chains drawn from one sample of a study of PD-1 blockade in classical Hodgkin lymphoma. Sequenced by immunoSEQ multiplex PCR; TCRdb stores in-frame clones only, minus some. The sample has tens of thousands of clones, roughly two thirds seen once. The starting material was peripheral blood mononuclear cells (PBMCs), obtained at baseline. The source of these receptors is a human donor with classical Hodgkin lymphoma. CDR3s include the opening cysteine and the closing phenylalanine or tryptophan. A D gene is named only where the DNA matches it firmly. Some rows have no size entry. The others give once, few or many, or a class for an expanded clone.

d_call	v_call	j_call	clone_size	cdr3_nt	cdr3_aa
TRBD2	TRBV7-2	TRBJ2-1	.	TGTGCCAGCAGCTCCCCGGGACTAGTCGGCAATGAGCAGTTCTTC	CASSSPGLVGNEQFF
.	TRBV6-6	TRBJ2-5	.	TGTGCCAGCAGTTACTCGGACAGTCTCGGTGAGACCCAGTACTTC	CASSYSDSLGETQYF
.	TRBV19	TRBJ1-1	.	TGTGCCAGTAGTATGATGAATGGGAACACTGAAGCTTTCTTT	CASSMMNGNTEAFF
.	TRBV5-6	TRBJ1-2	.	TGTGCCAGCAGCTTCAGTGGCCAGGGAGGCTACACCTTC	CASSFSGQGGYTF
TRBD1	TRBV7-6	TRBJ1-1	.	TGTGCCAGCAGCTTAGGGACAGGGGGCGGAGGTAACACTGAAGCTTTCTTT	CASSLGTGGGGNTEAFF
TRBD1	TRBV19	TRBJ1-6	.	TGTGCCAGTCGCGGACAGGGAAGTTCACCCCTCCACTTT	CASRGQGSSPLHF
.	TRBV6-5	TRBJ2-1	.	TGTGCCAGCAGCCCAATGCTGGGTAGCCATGAGCAGTTCTTC	CASSPMLGSHEQFF
TRBD2	TRBV5-1	TRBJ2-2	few	TGCGCCAGCAGCCCGGGACTAGCGGGAGGATCCGGGGAGCTGTTTTTT	CASSPGLAGGSGELFF
.	TRBV27	TRBJ1-6	few	TGTGCCAGCAGTCCGAGCGGACAGTATAATTCACCCCTCCACTTT	CASSPSGQYNSPLHF
TRBD1	TRBV28	TRBJ1-4	.	TGTGCCAGCAGCCTGACAGGGGCGGATGAAAAACTGTTTTTT	CASSLTGADEKLFF
.	TRBV2	TRBJ1-1	.	TGTGCCAGCAGACTGTGGGGGGGCACTGAAGCTTTCTTT	CASRLWGGTEAFF
.	TRBV9	TRBJ2-1	.	TGTGCCAGCAGCGGAAGACAGTTCAACCCCTCCAATGAGCAGTTCTTC	CASSGRQFNPSNEQFF
.	TRBV5-1	TRBJ1-1	.	TGCGCCAGCAGAGAGGAATTAAGAGGGTTGAACACTGAAGCTTTCTTT	CASREELRGLNTEAFF
.	TRBV4-3	TRBJ1-1	few	TGCGCCAGCAGCCAAGCCGACGGGAGGGCCTTTGAAGCTTTCTTT	CASSQADGRAFEAFF
.	TRBV11-1	TRBJ2-5	.	TGTGCCAGCAGCTTAGGCGAGGGGGAGACCCAGTACTTC	CASSLGEGETQYF
TRBD1	TRBV19	TRBJ1-5	medium-sized	TGTGCCAGTAGCCCGGGACAGGGACCCAATCAGCCCCAGCATTTT	CASSPGQGPNQPQHF
.	TRBV4-3	TRBJ1-3	.	TGCGCCAGCAGCCAGGGGGCGAGTGGCGGCAAAGCTGGAAACACCATATATTTT	CASSQGASGGKAGNTIYF
.	TRBV19	TRBJ1-1	.	TGTGCCAGTAGCCCGGGACCTAGGGGACTGATTAACACTGAAGCTTTCTTT	CASSPGPRGLINTEAFF
.	TRBV7-2	TRBJ1-1	.	TGTGCCAGCAGCTCGAGGCAGAACACTGAAGCTTTCTTT	CASSSRQNTEAFF
TRBD1	TRBV6-6	TRBJ2-5	.	TGTGCCAGCAGCCCGGGGACAGTCCAAGAGACCCAGTACTTC	CASSPGTVQETQYF
TRBD2	TRBV27	TRBJ2-4	.	TGTGCCAGCAGTCCTCGACTAGCGGGATCGTACATTCAGTACTTC	CASSPRLAGSYIQYF
.	TRBV16	TRBJ1-1	.	TGTGCCAGCAGCCAATATAGGACTGGAGTAGGGACTGAAGCTTTCTTT	CASSQYRTGVGTEAFF
.	TRBV19	TRBJ2-2	.	TGTGCCAGTAGTATAATGGGCGGGGAGCTGTTTTTT	CASSIMGGELFF
.	TRBV5-5	TRBJ1-5	.	TGTGCCAGCAGCTTGGGAGGATATAGCAATCAGCCCCAGCATTTT	CASSLGGYSNQPQHF
.	TRBV28	TRBJ2-1	.	TGTGCCAGCAGATCGCAGGGGGGCAGTGAGCAGTTCTTC	CASRSQGGSEQFF
.	TRBV7-2	TRBJ1-3	.	TGTGCCAGCAGCTCCGCCCTTCTTACCGGAAACACCATATATTTT	CASSSALLTGNTIYF
.	TRBV5-1	TRBJ2-4	few	TGCGCCAGCAGGGAGACACCCCTAACACTCATTCAGTACTTC	CASRETPLTLIQYF
.	TRBV7-9	TRBJ2-2	.	TGTGCCAGCAGTCCTAGGGCGAACACCGGGGAGCTGTTTTTT	CASSPRANTGELFF
.	TRBV6-6	TRBJ1-1	.	TGTGCCAGCAGTTACGGGGGCACTGAAGCTTTCTTT	CASSYGGTEAFF
.	TRBV28	TRBJ2-5	.	TGTGCCAGCAGTTTCGGCTTCCTCCAAGAGACCCAGTACTTC	CASSFGFLQETQYF
.	TRBV29-1	TRBJ2-1	once	TGCAGCGTGACCGACGGGGCCTACAATGAGCAGTTCTTC	CSVTDGAYNEQFF
TRBD2	TRBV6-4	TRBJ2-1	once	TGTGCCAGCAGTGTAGGGATTGAGCGGGGCAACAATGAGCAGTTCTTC	CASSVGIERGNNEQFF
TRBD1	TRBV5-5	TRBJ2-2	.	TGTGCCAGCAGCCTAGACAGGGTCCACACCGGGGAGCTGTTTTTT	CASSLDRVHTGELFF
.	TRBV11-2	TRBJ2-5	.	TGTGCCAGCAGCTCCGTAGCGGACTCCCAAGAGACCCAGTACTTC	CASSSVADSQETQYF
.	TRBV11-3	TRBJ2-7	.	TGTGCCAGCAGCGGGAGTTCGCACGAGCAGTACTTC	CASSGSSHEQYF
.	TRBV5-8	TRBJ1-5	few	TGTGCCAGCAGCTTGACATTTAGCAATCAGCCCCAGCATTTT	CASSLTFSNQPQHF
TRBD1	TRBV7-9	TRBJ1-1	.	TGTGCCAGCAGCCCCAAAGGGACAGATACCGAAGCTTTCTTT	CASSPKGTDTEAFF